This T cell receptor (beta chain) comes out of a study of blood T cell repertoires in COVID-19. The germline V gene encodes CDR1 SEHNR and CDR2 FQNEAQ (reference sequence). The CDR3 is 16 amino acids. J gave up 3 bases and V 1 base, and 6 bases lay outside the gene matches. Sequencing used immunoSEQ multiplex PCR; TCRdb keeps in-frame clones, though not all of them. The table lists 150,000 to 200,000 clones, roughly nine tenths of them singletons. The sequence came from a man aged 18 to 35 who had recovered from COVID-19. The genes are TRBV7-9 and TRBJ2-1; 7 bases match TRBD2. The sequencing input was peripheral blood. This chain's CDR3 is CASSLGLADFYNEQFF. The CDR3, as DNA: TGTGCCAGCAGCTTAGGCCTAGCGGATTTCTACAATGAGCAGTTCTTC. Full variable domain (rest looked up from reference TRBV7-9 and TRBJ2-1): DTGVSQNPRHKITKRGQNVTFRCDPISEHNRLYWYRQTLGQGPEFLTYFQNEAQLEKSRLLSDRFSAERPKGSFSTLEIQRTEQGDSAMYLCASSLGLADFYNEQFFGPGTRLTVL.